This T cell receptor (beta chain) was captured in a study of blood T cell repertoires in COVID-19. V lost 8 bases, J lost 1 base, and 10 bases stayed unmatched. There are 15 residues in the CDR3. Germline CDR1 MDHEN, CDR2 SYDVKM. TCRdb keeps only in-frame clones here, not all; method: immunoSEQ multiplex PCR. The data contain roughly 55,000 clones, roughly four fifths of them singletons. The J gene is TRBJ1-2, the V gene TRBV28; 7 nucleotides align to TRBD1. The source is a human donor in a cohort sampled during active COVID-19. Input material: peripheral blood. This CDR3 is CASREGALLNYGYTF. CDR3 coding DNA: TGTGCCAGCCGAGAGGGGGCACTACTTAACTATGGCTACACCTTC.